This TCR beta chain was recorded in a study of beta chain features in type 1 diabetes. Regarding the study as a whole: The study found moderately but significantly shorter TCRB CDR3s in all four CD4+ subsets of Type 1 diabetes patients.

Of the isolated RNA, all was reverse transcribed, and so the sequenced material was expressed TCRB transcripts. The average read count of naive, central memory and regulatory T cell samples was approximately 3.5 million. Generated by immunoSEQ multiplex PCR, the TCRdb table keeps only in-frame clones and is missing some. The table records about 190,000 clones, 7.5% to 8.5% of them present only once. Cells sorted by CD45RO/CCR7/CD25/CD127/CD95/CD27 comprised CD4+ naive, central memory, regulatory and stem cell-like memory cells. Every sorted population was more than 95% pure. The V and J ends lost 3 bases and 6 bases respectively, with 14 bases between them. Germline CDR1 SGHTA, CDR2 FQGNSA. This CDR3 is built from 14 residues. As regards this clone: Its antigen is not identified.

The sequence was obtained from a man between 18 and 29 years old with type 1 diabetes. The sequenced sample was central memory CD4+ T cells from blood. The rearrangement uses TRBV7-2 and TRBJ1-2, with a weak D call TRBD1 (5 bases). CDR3 bases: TGTGCCAGCAGCTTGAGCGGAGGGGCGGATGGCTACACCTTC. It specifies CASSLSGGADGYTF.